The T cell receptor beta chain under discussion was sequenced for a study of blood T cell repertoires in COVID-19. Study overall: COVID-19 samples collected from the United States, Italy and Spain covered acute and convalescent phases. The cDNA or gDNA used as material had been derived from T cells, B-cell-depleted T cells, or PBMCs.

There are 15 residues in the CDR3. V shed 5 bases and J 6 bases; nucleotides not matched to a gene: 10. The germline CDR1 and CDR2 sequences are PRHDT and FYEKMQ (reference sequence). As handled by the study authors: Amplifying reference gene primers gave estimates of nucleated cell counts. Produced via immunoSEQ multiplex PCR; TCRdb's table is partial and in-frame only. V and J calls and clone size follow that table, whereas D and trimming were derived from the DNA. Here the sample spans some 260,000 clones, roughly 88% being singletons. Sequencing was performed on peripheral blood. V gene TRBV13 combines with J gene TRBJ2-7; 10 bases align to TRBD1. The sequence was collected from a woman in her twenties or thirties with acute or convalescent COVID-19. CDR3 DNA sequence: TGTGCCAGCAGCATAGACGGACAGGGGGTAGTCGAGCAGTACTTC. Its protein is CASSIDGQGVVEQYF.